This record covers a single T cell receptor beta chain. Authors' data handling: Estimation of nucleated cell counts was performed using reference gene primer amplification. Assay: immunoSEQ multiplex PCR; the TCRdb copy retains only in-frame clones and omits some. V and J calls plus clone size are reproduced from that table; the DNA served to infer D and trimming. The sample holds about 39,000 clones; 85% to 90% are singletons and the top ten take about 4%. The sample originates from a study of blood T cell repertoires in COVID-19. The clonotype comes from a man between 60 and 70 years old with acute or convalescent COVID-19. Sequencing was carried out using peripheral blood.

CDR3 sequence (DNA): TGTGCCAGCTCAAATAGCAATCAGCCCCAGCATTTT. Protein: CASSNSNQPQHF. The chain links TRBV2 to TRBJ1-5; no definite D call. From germline, CDR1 is SNHLY and CDR2 FYNNEI. The V end lost 8 bases, the J end lost 0 bases, and 5 bases lay between the germline ends. There are 12 residues in the CDR3.